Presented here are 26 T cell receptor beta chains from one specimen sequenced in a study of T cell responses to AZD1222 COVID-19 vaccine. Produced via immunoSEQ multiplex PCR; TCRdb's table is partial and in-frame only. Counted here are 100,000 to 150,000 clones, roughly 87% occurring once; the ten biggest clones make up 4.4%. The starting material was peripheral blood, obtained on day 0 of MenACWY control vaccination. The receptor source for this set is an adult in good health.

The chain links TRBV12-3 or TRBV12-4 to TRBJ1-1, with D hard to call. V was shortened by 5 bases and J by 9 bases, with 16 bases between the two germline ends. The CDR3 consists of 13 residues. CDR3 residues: CASSPEKTSKAFF. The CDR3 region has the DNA TGTGCCAGCAGTCCTGAAAAGACAAGTAAAGCTTTCTTT.

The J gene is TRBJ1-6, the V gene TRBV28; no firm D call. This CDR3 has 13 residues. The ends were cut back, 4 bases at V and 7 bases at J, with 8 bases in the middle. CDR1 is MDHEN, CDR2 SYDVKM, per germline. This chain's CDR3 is CASSSPVNSPLHF. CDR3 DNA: TGTGCCAGCAGTTCCCCCGTAAATTCACCCCTCCACTTT.

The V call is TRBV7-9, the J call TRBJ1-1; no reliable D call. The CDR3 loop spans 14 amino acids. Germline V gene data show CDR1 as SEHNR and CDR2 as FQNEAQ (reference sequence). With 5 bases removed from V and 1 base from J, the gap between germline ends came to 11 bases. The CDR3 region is CASSQPPTNTEAFF. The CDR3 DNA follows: TGTGCCAGCAGCCAGCCCCCCACGAACACTGAAGCTTTCTTT.

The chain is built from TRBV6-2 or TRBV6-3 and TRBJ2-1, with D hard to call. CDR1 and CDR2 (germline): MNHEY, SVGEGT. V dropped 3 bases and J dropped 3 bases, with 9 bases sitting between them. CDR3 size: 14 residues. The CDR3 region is CASSYLGFYNEQFF. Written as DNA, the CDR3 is TGTGCCAGCAGTTATTTGGGGTTCTACAATGAGCAGTTCTTC.

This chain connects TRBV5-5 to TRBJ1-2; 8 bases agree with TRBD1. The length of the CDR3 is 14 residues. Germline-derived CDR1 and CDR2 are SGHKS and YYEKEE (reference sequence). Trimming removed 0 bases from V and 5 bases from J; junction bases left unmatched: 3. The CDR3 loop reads CASSLATGGYGYTF. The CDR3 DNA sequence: TGTGCCAGCAGCTTGGCCACAGGGGGTTATGGCTACACCTTC. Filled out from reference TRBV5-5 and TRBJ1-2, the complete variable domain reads DAGVTQSPTHLIKTRGQQVTLRCSPISGHKSVSWYQQVLGQGPQFIFQYYEKEERGRGNFPDRFSARQFPNYSSELNVNALLLGDSALYLCASSLATGGYGYTFGSGTRLTVV.

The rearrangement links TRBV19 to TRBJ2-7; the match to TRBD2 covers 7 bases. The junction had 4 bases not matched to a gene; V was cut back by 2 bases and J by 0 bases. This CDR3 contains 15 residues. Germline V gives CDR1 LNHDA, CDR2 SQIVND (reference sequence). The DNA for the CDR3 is TGTGCCAGTAGTATATCGGGCGGGAGCTCCTACGAGCAGTACGTC. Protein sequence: CASSISGGSSYEQYV.

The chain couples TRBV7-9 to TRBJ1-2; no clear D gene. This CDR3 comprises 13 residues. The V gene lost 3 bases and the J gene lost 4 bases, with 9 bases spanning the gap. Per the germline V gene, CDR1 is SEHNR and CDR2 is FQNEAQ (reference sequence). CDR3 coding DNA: TGTGCCAGCAGCTTCGACGTCATCTATGGCTACACCTTC. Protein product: CASSFDVIYGYTF.

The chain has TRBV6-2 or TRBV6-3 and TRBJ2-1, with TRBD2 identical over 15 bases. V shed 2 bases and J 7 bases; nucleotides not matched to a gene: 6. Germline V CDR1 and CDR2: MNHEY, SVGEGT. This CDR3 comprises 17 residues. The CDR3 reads CASSYPIGTSGRNEQFF. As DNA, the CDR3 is TGTGCCAGCAGTTACCCCATCGGGACTAGCGGGAGGAATGAGCAGTTCTTC.

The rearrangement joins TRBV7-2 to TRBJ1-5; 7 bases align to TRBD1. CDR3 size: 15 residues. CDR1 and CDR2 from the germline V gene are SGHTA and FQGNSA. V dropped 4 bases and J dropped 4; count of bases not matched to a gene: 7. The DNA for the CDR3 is TGTGCCAGCAGCTGGACCGGGACAGCAAATCAGCCCCAGCATTTT. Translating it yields CASSWTGTANQPQHF.

DNA of the CDR3: TGTGCCAGCAGTGATGGGCCCCAAGAGACCCAGTACTTC. Translation gives CASSDGPQETQYF. This chain joins TRBV6-1 and TRBJ2-5; D gene ambiguous. V was shortened by 3 bases and J by 1 base, with 6 bases between the two germline ends. Germline V gene sequence: CDR1 MNHNS, CDR2 SASEGT. The CDR3 is 13 residues long.

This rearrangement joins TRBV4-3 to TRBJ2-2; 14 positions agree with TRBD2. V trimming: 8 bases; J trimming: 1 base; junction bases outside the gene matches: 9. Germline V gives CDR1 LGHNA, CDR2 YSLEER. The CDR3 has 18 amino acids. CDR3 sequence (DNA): TGCGCCAGCGGTAGGACTAGCGGGGGGCCTATGAACACCGGGGAGCTGTTTTTT. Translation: CASGRTSGGPMNTGELFF.

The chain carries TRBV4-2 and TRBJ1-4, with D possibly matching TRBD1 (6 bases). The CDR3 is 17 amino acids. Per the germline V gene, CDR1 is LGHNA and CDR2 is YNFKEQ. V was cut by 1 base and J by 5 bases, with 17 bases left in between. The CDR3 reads CASSQAVGGALNEKLFF. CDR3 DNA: TGTGCCAGCAGCCAAGCGGTTGGGGGGGCCCTAAATGAAAAACTGTTTTTT.

CDR3 coding DNA: TGTGCCACCAGCGAAGACAACTCTGGAAACACCATATATTTT. It is translated as CATSEDNSGNTIYF. V is TRBV15 and J is TRBJ1-3; no clear D. Germline V gives CDR1 LNHNV, CDR2 YYDKDF (reference sequence). V lost 5 bases and J 0 bases, leaving 8 bases between the germline ends. The CDR3 consists of 14 residues.

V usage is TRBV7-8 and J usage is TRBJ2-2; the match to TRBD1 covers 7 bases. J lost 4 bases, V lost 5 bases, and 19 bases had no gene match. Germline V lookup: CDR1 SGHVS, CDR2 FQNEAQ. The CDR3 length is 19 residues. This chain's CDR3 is CASSTPIGQARTATGELFF. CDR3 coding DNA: TGTGCCAGCAGCACACCGATAGGACAGGCGAGAACGGCCACCGGGGAGCTGTTTTTT.

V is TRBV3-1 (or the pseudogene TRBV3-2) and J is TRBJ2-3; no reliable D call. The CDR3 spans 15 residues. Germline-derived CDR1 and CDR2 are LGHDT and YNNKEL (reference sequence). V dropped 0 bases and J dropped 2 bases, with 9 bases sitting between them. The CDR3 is CASSQDPIATDTQYF. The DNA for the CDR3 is TGTGCCAGCAGCCAAGATCCGATCGCCACAGATACGCAGTATTTT.

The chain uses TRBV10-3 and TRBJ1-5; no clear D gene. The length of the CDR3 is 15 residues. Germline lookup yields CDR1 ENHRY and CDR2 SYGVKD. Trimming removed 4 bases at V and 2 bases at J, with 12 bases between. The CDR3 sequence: CAISGGHDGNQPQHF. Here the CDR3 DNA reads TGTGCCATCAGTGGAGGCCACGATGGCAATCAGCCCCAGCATTTT.

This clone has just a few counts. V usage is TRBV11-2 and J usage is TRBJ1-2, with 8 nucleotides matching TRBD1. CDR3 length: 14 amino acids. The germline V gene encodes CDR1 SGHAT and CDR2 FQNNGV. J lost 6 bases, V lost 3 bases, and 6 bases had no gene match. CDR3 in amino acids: CASSFRGRNDGYTF. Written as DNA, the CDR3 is TGTGCCAGCAGCTTCAGGGGGCGGAATGATGGCTACACCTTC.

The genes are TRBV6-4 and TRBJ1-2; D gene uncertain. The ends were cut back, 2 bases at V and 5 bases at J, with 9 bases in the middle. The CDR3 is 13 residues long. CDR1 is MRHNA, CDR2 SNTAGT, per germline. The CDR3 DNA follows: TGTGCCAGCAGTGACAATCCAGAGTATGGCTACACCTTC. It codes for CASSDNPEYGYTF.

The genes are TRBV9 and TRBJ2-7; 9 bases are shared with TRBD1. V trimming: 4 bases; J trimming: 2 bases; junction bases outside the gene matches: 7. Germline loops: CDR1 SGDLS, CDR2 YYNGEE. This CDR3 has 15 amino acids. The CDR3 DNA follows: TGTGCCAGCAGCCAGGGACAGGGTTCGCCCTACGAGCAGTACTTC. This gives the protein CASSQGQGSPYEQYF.

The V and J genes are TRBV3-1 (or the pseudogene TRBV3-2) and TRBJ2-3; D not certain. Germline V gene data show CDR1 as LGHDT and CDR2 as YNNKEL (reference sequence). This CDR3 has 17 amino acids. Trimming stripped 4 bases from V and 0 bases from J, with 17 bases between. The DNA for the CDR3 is TGTGCCAGCAGCCCAAGCCCATGGGTTGGCAGCACAGATACGCAGTATTTT. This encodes CASSPSPWVGSTDTQYF.

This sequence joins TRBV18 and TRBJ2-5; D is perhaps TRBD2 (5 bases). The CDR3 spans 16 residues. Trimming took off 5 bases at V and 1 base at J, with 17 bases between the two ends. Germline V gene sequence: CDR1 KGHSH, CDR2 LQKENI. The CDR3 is CASSGLTPMGQETQYF. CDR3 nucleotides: TGTGCCAGCTCAGGACTGACCCCCATGGGCCAAGAGACCCAGTACTTC.

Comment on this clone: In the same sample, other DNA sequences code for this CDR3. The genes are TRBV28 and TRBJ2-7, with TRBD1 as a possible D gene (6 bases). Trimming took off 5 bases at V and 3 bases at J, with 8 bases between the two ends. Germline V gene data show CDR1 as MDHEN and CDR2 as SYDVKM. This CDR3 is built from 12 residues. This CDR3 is CASSLQGYEQYV. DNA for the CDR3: TGTGCCAGCAGTCTACAGGGCTACGAGCAGTACGTC.

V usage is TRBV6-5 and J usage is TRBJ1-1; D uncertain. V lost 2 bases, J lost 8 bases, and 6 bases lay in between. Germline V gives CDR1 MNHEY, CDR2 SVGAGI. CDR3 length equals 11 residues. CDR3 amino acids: CASSYEGEAFF. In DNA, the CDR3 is TGTGCCAGCAGTTACGAGGGAGAAGCTTTCTTT.

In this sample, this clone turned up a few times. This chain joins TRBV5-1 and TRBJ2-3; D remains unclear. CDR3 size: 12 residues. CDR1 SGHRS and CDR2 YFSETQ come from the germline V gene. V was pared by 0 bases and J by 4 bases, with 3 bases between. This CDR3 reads CASSLDADTQYF. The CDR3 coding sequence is TGCGCCAGCAGCTTGGACGCAGATACGCAGTATTTT.

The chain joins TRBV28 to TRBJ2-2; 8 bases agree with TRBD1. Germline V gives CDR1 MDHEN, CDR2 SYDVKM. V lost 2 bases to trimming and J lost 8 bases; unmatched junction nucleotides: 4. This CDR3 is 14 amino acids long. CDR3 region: CASSLIQGAGELFF. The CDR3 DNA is TGTGCCAGCAGTTTAATCCAGGGGGCTGGGGAGCTGTTTTTT.

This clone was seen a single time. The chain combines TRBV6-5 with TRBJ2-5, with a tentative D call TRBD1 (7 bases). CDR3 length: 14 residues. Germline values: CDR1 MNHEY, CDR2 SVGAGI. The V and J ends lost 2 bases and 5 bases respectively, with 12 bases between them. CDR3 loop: CASSYQPGGETQYF. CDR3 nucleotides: TGTGCCAGCAGTTACCAACCAGGGGGGGAGACCCAGTACTTC.